This is a list of T cell receptor beta chains from one sample in a study of PD-1 blockade in classical Hodgkin lymphoma. Assay used: immunoSEQ multiplex PCR; TCRdb lists only in-frame clones, some missing. The sample records about 33,000 clones, about 70% being singletons. This material consisted of peripheral blood mononuclear cells (PBMCs), taken before the fourth cycle of nivolumab. The receptors originated from a human donor with classical Hodgkin lymphoma. The CDR3 runs from the conserved cysteine through the conserved F or W. The D gene is left open where the match is weak. A row's size may be missing; if present it is once, few, many or a size class.

j_call: TRBJ2-1
clone_size: NA
d_call: NA
v_call: TRBV9
cdr3_nt: TGTGCCAGCAGCCCAGGTCGGTCCTACAATGAGCAGTTCTTC
cdr3_aa: CASSPGRSYNEQFF

j_call: TRBJ1-2
clone_size: NA
d_call: TRBD1
v_call: TRBV5-4
cdr3_nt: TGTGCCAGCAGCTTGGGACAGGGAACTAACTATGGCTACACCTTC
cdr3_aa: CASSLGQGTNYGYTF

j_call: TRBJ1-2
clone_size: NA
d_call: NA
v_call: TRBV6-5
cdr3_nt: TGTGCCAGCAGTTACGGCGGCCCCAACTCTGGCTACACCTTC
cdr3_aa: CASSYGGPNSGYTF

j_call: TRBJ1-4
clone_size: once
d_call: TRBD1
v_call: TRBV30
cdr3_nt: TGTGCCTGGAGCGAAGACAGGGAAGAAAAACTGTTTTTT
cdr3_aa: CAWSEDREEKLFF

j_call: TRBJ1-5
clone_size: NA
d_call: NA
v_call: TRBV4-3
cdr3_nt: TGCGCCAGCAGCCAAGAAGGTAGAGGTGGACAGCCCCAGCATTTT
cdr3_aa: CASSQEGRGGQPQHF

j_call: TRBJ1-5
clone_size: NA
d_call: NA
v_call: TRBV6-5
cdr3_nt: TGTGCCAGCAGTTTCCAGCAGGGAAGGCAGCCCCAGCATTTT
cdr3_aa: CASSFQQGRQPQHF

j_call: TRBJ2-7
clone_size: NA
d_call: TRBD1
v_call: TRBV4-3
cdr3_nt: TGCGCCAGCAGCCAAGTAGCAGGGGGCAGGTACGAGCAGTACTTC
cdr3_aa: CASSQVAGGRYEQYF

j_call: TRBJ1-2
clone_size: NA
d_call: TRBD1
v_call: TRBV10-3
cdr3_nt: TGTGCCATCAGTGAAGGATCTAAGCCGGGACAGGGTGATTCCGGCGGCTACACCTTC
cdr3_aa: CAISEGSKPGQGDSGGYTF

j_call: TRBJ2-1
clone_size: NA
d_call: TRBD2
v_call: TRBV9
cdr3_nt: TGTGCCAGCAGCGTAGCCCTAGCGGGACAATACAATGAGCAGTTCTTC
cdr3_aa: CASSVALAGQYNEQFF

j_call: TRBJ2-7
clone_size: NA
d_call: NA
v_call: TRBV4-1
cdr3_nt: TGCGCCAGCAGCCAAGCCCAGGCGACCTACGAGCAGTACTTC
cdr3_aa: CASSQAQATYEQYF

j_call: TRBJ2-3
clone_size: once
d_call: NA
v_call: TRBV29-1
cdr3_nt: TGCAGCGTTGAACTCCGGGACGCGAATACGCAGTATTTT
cdr3_aa: CSVELRDANTQYF

j_call: TRBJ2-5
clone_size: NA
d_call: NA
v_call: TRBV9
cdr3_nt: TGTGCCAGCAGCCCAGTCGGTAGCGCCCCTCAAGAGACCCAGTACTTC
cdr3_aa: CASSPVGSAPQETQYF

j_call: TRBJ2-5
clone_size: NA
d_call: NA
v_call: TRBV7-3
cdr3_nt: TGTGCCAGCAGCTTAACAGGGGGCCAAGAGACCCAGTACTTC
cdr3_aa: CASSLTGGQETQYF

j_call: TRBJ2-5
clone_size: NA
d_call: TRBD2
v_call: TRBV10-3
cdr3_nt: TGTGCCATCAGTGCTAGCGGGGGGGGTGGTCAAGAGACCCAGTACTTC
cdr3_aa: CAISASGGGGQETQYF

j_call: TRBJ2-4
clone_size: NA
d_call: TRBD2
v_call: TRBV19
cdr3_nt: TGTGCCAGTAGTATATATCTAGCGGACGTCAAAAACATTCAGTACTTC
cdr3_aa: CASSIYLADVKNIQYF

j_call: TRBJ2-1
clone_size: once
d_call: NA
v_call: TRBV30
cdr3_nt: TGTGCCTGGAGTCTACAGGGTGATGAGCAGTTCTTC
cdr3_aa: CAWSLQGDEQFF

j_call: TRBJ2-7
clone_size: NA
d_call: NA
v_call: TRBV30
cdr3_nt: TGTGCCTGGAGTCCTAGACACGAGCAGTACTTC
cdr3_aa: CAWSPRHEQYF

j_call: TRBJ2-7
clone_size: NA
d_call: NA
v_call: TRBV5-4
cdr3_nt: TGTGCCAGCAGCCCCTCAATCGGTGGGAGAGTCTACGAGCAGTACTTC
cdr3_aa: CASSPSIGGRVYEQYF

j_call: TRBJ2-3
clone_size: NA
d_call: NA
v_call: TRBV9
cdr3_nt: TGTGCCAGCACGACGCTTAGCACAGATACGCAGTATTTT
cdr3_aa: CASTTLSTDTQYF

j_call: TRBJ2-1
clone_size: NA
d_call: NA
v_call: TRBV6-5
cdr3_nt: TGTGCCAGCAGGACCTCCTACAATGAGCAGTTCTTC
cdr3_aa: CASRTSYNEQFF

j_call: TRBJ2-7
clone_size: NA
d_call: NA
v_call: TRBV7-2
cdr3_nt: TGTGCCAGCAGCTTAGAAAACAGGGTAAACGAGCAGTACTTC
cdr3_aa: CASSLENRVNEQYF

j_call: TRBJ2-5
clone_size: once
d_call: TRBD2
v_call: TRBV9
cdr3_nt: TGTGCCAGCAGCTTTCGCGGACTAGCGGGAGAGACCCAGTACTTC
cdr3_aa: CASSFRGLAGETQYF

j_call: TRBJ1-2
clone_size: few
d_call: NA
v_call: TRBV6-6
cdr3_nt: TGTGCCAGCAGTTACTCGAATTCAGAGAACTATGGCTACACCTTC
cdr3_aa: CASSYSNSENYGYTF